The 24 T cell receptor beta chains below all came from one sample that was sequenced in a study of T-cell reconstitution after alpha-beta-depleted transplantation in children. For TCRbeta, the library was prepared with unique molecular identifiers. TCRdb analysed the PCR reads with MiXCR anew, one entry per CDR3 protein. The sample has almost 250,000 distinct CDR3 sequences, roughly 26% seen once. Here the sequenced sample was PBMCs, taken before TCRalphabeta/CD19-depleted stem cell transplant. The receptors were sampled from a girl aged 2 to 9 with Fanconi anemia, due to receive a stem cell transplant.

The chain combines TRBV29-1 with TRBJ2-1, with 7 bases fitting TRBD2. Germline trimming cut 6 bases from V and 3 bases from J; bases unmatched to any gene: 8. Germline CDR1 SQVTM, CDR2 ANQGSEA. The CDR3 totals 14 residues. CDR3 bases: TGCAGCGTCCTCACTAGCGTTTTCTACAATGAGCAGTTCTTC. This gives the protein CSVLTSVFYNEQFF.

CDR3 nucleotides: TGCAGCGCGAGAGGGAATCTGGATGAAAAACTGTTTTTT. Its translation is CSARGNLDEKLFF. This chain links TRBV29-1 with TRBJ1-4; D is undetermined. The CDR3 runs 13 residues. The V and J ends lost 7 bases and 6 bases respectively, with 15 bases between them. Germline values: CDR1 SQVTM, CDR2 ANQGSEA.

The chain is built from TRBV29-1 and TRBJ2-4; D is unresolved. CDR1 and CDR2 from the germline V gene are SQVTM and ANQGSEA. The CDR3 has 16 residues. Trimming removed 4 bases at V and 3 bases at J, with 19 bases between. As DNA, the CDR3 is TGCAGCGTTGTCACCAGGTATCGGTGGGTCAAAAACATTCAGTACTTC. Its protein product is CSVVTRYRWVKNIQYF.

A remark on this clonotype: This clone may be a read error of a much larger clone one base away. Because it lacks the conserved phenylalanine or tryptophan at the end, this CDR3 is likely a read error. The chain recombines TRBV29-1 with TRBJ1-2, with unresolved D. Germline loops: CDR1 SQVTM, CDR2 ANQGSEA. This CDR3 is 12 amino acids long. V was pared by 3 bases and J by 4 bases, with 9 bases between. CDR3 amino acids: CSVEGQRYGYTS. The CDR3 nucleotides read TGCAGCGTTGAGGGCCAGCGCTATGGCTACACCTCC.

The chain joins TRBV29-1 to TRBJ2-3, with 8 bases matching TRBD1. Losses at the gene ends were 4 bases for V and 0 bases for J; bases not matched to a gene: 6. Germline CDR1 reads SQVTM; CDR2 reads ANQGSEA. The CDR3 covers 15 residues. The CDR3 sequence: CSVGPQGESTDTQYF. The CDR3 coding sequence is TGCAGCGTTGGGCCACAGGGGGAGAGCACAGATACGCAGTATTTT.

This clonotype has ten or more counts. This chain links TRBV6-1 with TRBJ1-2; D is undetermined. V gave up 5 bases and J gave up 3 bases, with 13 bases separating them. The CDR3 consists of 14 residues. Germline-derived CDR1 and CDR2 are MNHNS and SASEGT. In DNA form, the CDR3 reads TGTGCCAGCAGTAGCCCCCTCTCCCACTATGGCTACACCTTC. This gives the protein CASSSPLSHYGYTF.

This clonotype appeared a few times. CDR3 amino acids: CSATGTSKGETQYF. For the CDR3, the DNA is TGCAGTGCTACAGGGACTAGTAAGGGTGAGACCCAGTACTTC. The J gene is TRBJ2-5, the V gene TRBV20-1; 8 bases map to TRBD2. V lost 4 bases to trimming and J lost 5 bases; unmatched junction nucleotides: 9. This CDR3 contains 14 residues. The germline gives CDR1 DFQATT, CDR2 SNEGSKA (reference sequence).

This clonotype was recorded many times. The gene calls are TRBV20-1 and TRBJ1-5; D perhaps matches TRBD1 (5 bases). V shed 1 base and J shed 0 bases, with 13 bases lying between them. This CDR3 contains 16 residues. Per the germline V gene, CDR1 is DFQATT and CDR2 is SNEGSKA (reference sequence). The CDR3 is CSARGGGTLSNQPQHF. Here the CDR3 DNA reads TGCAGTGCTAGAGGGGGAGGGACCCTTAGCAATCAGCCCCAGCATTTT.

This clonotype was counted between two and nine times. Its ends do not fully match the called genes, so a read error is possible. The chain combines TRBV28 with TRBJ2-1; 8 bases are shared with TRBD1. CDR3 length equals 11 residues. Germline loops: CDR1 MDHEN, CDR2 SYDVKM. The CDR3 reads CASGQGSLVSF. In DNA, the CDR3 is TGTGCCAGCGGACAGGGATCCCTAGTGTCCTTC.

Only a few counts were recorded for this clonotype. V is TRBV5-1 and J is TRBJ2-3; D not certain. The ends were cut back, 0 bases at V and 2 bases at J, with 10 bases in the middle. This CDR3 region has 15 residues. Germline loops: CDR1 SGHRS, CDR2 YFSETQ. The CDR3 reads CASSLVGQYTDTQYF. The CDR3 region has the DNA TGCGCCAGCAGCTTGGTCGGGCAGTACACAGATACGCAGTATTTT.

This clonotype came up many times. The chain joins TRBV6-5 to TRBJ1-2; 9 nucleotides match TRBD1. Germline CDR1 reads MNHEY; CDR2 reads SVGAGI. CDR3 length equals 15 residues. Germline trimming cut 0 bases from V and 6 bases from J; bases unmatched to any gene: 5. CDR3 coding DNA: TGTGCCAGCAGTTACTCAAGGGACAGGGATGATGGCTACACCTTC. Translating it yields CASSYSRDRDDGYTF.

The V gene is TRBV29-1, the J gene TRBJ2-5; perhaps D is TRBD1 or TRBD2 (5 bases each). Looked up from germline, CDR1 is SQVTM and CDR2 is ANQGSEA. V lost 6 bases and J lost 4, with 12 bases in between. The CDR3 runs 12 residues. CDR3 nucleotide sequence: TGCAGCGTGGGACCCGGCGGAGAGACCCAGTACTTC. The encoded protein is CSVGPGGETQYF.

This clonotype was observed a handful of times. The genes are TRBV20-1 and TRBJ2-1; weak D call: TRBD2 (5 bases). Germline CDR1 is DFQATT and CDR2 is SNEGSKA (reference sequence). The CDR3 has 14 residues. Trimming shortened V by 2 bases and J by 2 bases, and 10 bases separated the two germline ends. The DNA for the CDR3 is TGCAGTGCTAGATCAACGGGGACCTACAATGAGCAGTTCTTC. Its protein product is CSARSTGTYNEQFF.

This clonotype was seen once. The chain couples TRBV12-3 or TRBV12-4 to TRBJ2-3, with 9 bases identical to TRBD2. The CDR3 is 16 amino acids. V dropped 5 bases and J dropped 3; count of bases not matched to a gene: 9. The CDR3 region is CASSEGLAGVTDTQYF. CDR3 sequence (DNA): TGTGCCAGCAGTGAGGGGTTAGCGGGAGTAACAGATACGCAGTATTTT.

V and J are TRBV7-2 and TRBJ1-3; tentatively, D is TRBD1 (6 bases). The CDR3 has 16 residues. Germline V gene lookup returns CDR1 SGHTA and CDR2 FQGNSA. The germline V and J ends were trimmed by 4 bases and 0 bases, with 13 bases remaining between them. CDR3 in amino acids: CASSSRTAYSGNTIYF. The CDR3 DNA is TGTGCCAGCAGCTCACGGACAGCCTACTCTGGAAACACCATATATTTT.

This chain uses TRBV9 with TRBJ2-7, with TRBD2 matching 11 bases. The CDR3 sequence is 16 residues long. The V gene's germline CDR1 is SGDLS and CDR2 YYNGEE. V shed 4 bases, J shed 0 bases, and the junction held 6 bases outside the gene matches. CDR3 residues: CASSIWTSGLSYEQYF. The CDR3 DNA is TGTGCCAGCAGCATTTGGACTAGCGGGCTCTCCTACGAGCAGTACTTC.

The genes are TRBV7-2 and TRBJ2-7; the match to TRBD1 covers 8 bases. J gave up 7 bases and V 7 bases, and 9 bases lay outside the gene matches. The CDR3 totals 13 residues. Germline values: CDR1 SGHTA, CDR2 FQGNSA. The DNA of the CDR3 is TGTGCCAGCACCATCAGGACAGGGAGAGAGCAGTACTTC. This sequence encodes CASTIRTGREQYF.

CDR3 loop: CSVETQETDTQYF. The CDR3 region has the DNA TGCAGCGTTGAGACCCAGGAGACAGATACGCAGTATTTT. The rearrangement uses TRBV29-1 and TRBJ2-3; D remains unclear. This CDR3 contains 13 residues. Germline V lookup: CDR1 SQVTM, CDR2 ANQGSEA. Trimming cost V 3 bases and J 3 bases, with 10 bases left between them.

The rearrangement uses TRBV12-3 or TRBV12-4 and TRBJ2-1; 9 bases match TRBD2. The CDR3 runs 16 residues. Trimming removed 3 bases from V and 2 bases from J; junction bases left unmatched: 5. The CDR3: CASSLGGGATYNEQFF. As DNA, the CDR3 is TGTGCCAGCAGTTTGGGCGGGGGGGCCACCTACAATGAGCAGTTCTTC.

This clonotype was seen at least ten times. Here the CDR3 DNA reads TGTGCCAGCAGCTTAACCCCGACAGGGGTGGACGAGCAGTACTTC. Translated, it gives CASSLTPTGVDEQYF. V is TRBV7-7 and J is TRBJ2-7, with 8 bases matching TRBD1. Germline assignment: CDR1 SSHAT and CDR2 FNYEAQ (reference sequence). The ends lost 2 bases at V and 5 bases at J; junction bases unmatched: 8. The CDR3 totals 15 residues.

The V call is TRBV28, the J call TRBJ2-5; the D is unclear. CDR1 MDHEN and CDR2 SYDVKM come from the germline V gene. CDR3 length: 15 residues. V lost 3 bases and J lost 4, with 15 bases in between. The CDR3 reads CASSLFKAAGETQYF. CDR3 DNA: TGTGCCAGCAGTTTGTTTAAGGCTGCCGGAGAGACCCAGTACTTC.

This clonotype was detected only a few times. V gene TRBV29-1 combines with J gene TRBJ2-1; D is ambiguous. Trimming stripped 4 bases from V and 4 bases from J, with 5 bases between. The CDR3 consists of 11 residues. CDR1 is SQVTM and CDR2 is ANQGSEA in the germline V gene. CDR3 amino acids: CSVVTYNEQFF. CDR3 bases: TGCAGCGTTGTTACTTACAATGAGCAGTTCTTC.

The sample holds a few counts of this clonotype. This rearrangement joins TRBV2 to TRBJ2-1, with 8 bases that match TRBD2. J gave up 7 bases and V 5 bases, and 13 bases lay outside the gene matches. The CDR3 runs 16 residues. Germline V lookup: CDR1 SNHLY, CDR2 FYNNEI. CDR3 residues: CASSPGAGGQGNEQFF. CDR3 DNA: TGTGCCAGCAGTCCCGGGGCGGGGGGCCAAGGAAATGAGCAGTTCTTC.

The rearrangement joins TRBV6-4 to TRBJ1-1, with TRBD1 matching over 7 bases. The germline V gene has CDR1 MRHNA and CDR2 SNTAGT. J lost 9 bases, V lost 0 bases, and 1 base had no gene match. The CDR3 runs to 12 residues. The CDR3, as DNA: TGTGCCAGCAGTGACTCGACAGGGAAAGCTTTCTTT. It specifies CASSDSTGKAFF.